This entry is about one T cell receptor (beta chain). What it recognizes is unknown. The data were taken from a study of vaccination and CD4 T cells after COVID-19. The Oncomine TCR Beta short-read assay sequenced DNA from cultured CD4+ T cells. TCRdb used MiXCR to reprocess the PCR reads, holding one entry per CDR3 protein. The data contain under 25,000 distinct CDR3 sequences, about 60% of them singletons. Overall study results and limits: Convalescent patients were relatively few, and early post-infection timepoints were missing.

Treatment indicated: roughly ten-day PBMC culture with coronavirus spike peptide pools or control peptides (ViraFEST assay). Positive PCR dates covered March to December 2020, before US Alpha, Beta and Delta variants. This clonotype was sampled from a human donor who had recovered from COVID-19. The source material was CD4+ T cells from blood, cultured in vitro.

CDR3 nucleotides: TGTGCCAGTAATCCCGGGACATCTTACACCGGGGAGCTGTTTTTT. This sequence encodes CASNPGTSYTGELFF. V is TRBV19 and J is TRBJ2-2; tentatively, D is TRBD1 (6 bases). CDR3 length: 15 residues. V was trimmed by 7 bases and J by 3 bases, leaving 15 bases between them. Germline V CDR1 and CDR2: LNHDA, SQIVND (reference sequence).